This is a list of T cell receptor beta chains from one sample in a study of T cell responses to AZD1222 COVID-19 vaccine. Produced via immunoSEQ multiplex PCR; TCRdb's table is partial and in-frame only. The repertoire holds approximately 110,000 clones, with roughly 85% as singletons. This specimen consisted of peripheral blood, obtained 28 days after the second AZD1222 dose. The receptors come from an adult who received the AZD1222 COVID-19 vaccine. CDR3s include the opening cysteine and the closing phenylalanine or tryptophan. The D gene is left open where the match is weak. Size values are once, few and many counts, or a class for expanded clones, and some rows have none.

j_gene,v_gene,abundance,d_gene,CDR3nt,CDR3aa
TRBJ1-5,TRBV12-3/TRBV12-4,few,NA,TGTGCCAGCAGTTTGGAGGGGGGACAGCCCCAGCATTTT,CASSLEGGQPQHF
TRBJ2-7,TRBV19,NA,TRBD2,TGTGCCAGTAGTACTATAGCGGGAGCGTTGAACGAGCAGTACTTC,CASSTIAGALNEQYF
TRBJ2-2,TRBV7-2,once,TRBD2,TGTGCCAGCAGCTTAAGTCGAACTAGCGGCGGGGAGCTGTTTTTT,CASSLSRTSGGELFF
TRBJ2-5,TRBV28,NA,TRBD2,TGTGCCAGCACGACTAGCGCACAAGAGACCCAGTACTTC,CASTTSAQETQYF
TRBJ2-3,TRBV5-1,NA,NA,TGCGCCAGCAGCTCCTCTAGCACAGATACGCAGTATTTT,CASSSSSTDTQYF
TRBJ2-7,TRBV30,NA,NA,TGTGCCTGGAGTGGATCCGAATACGAGCAGTACTTC,CAWSGSEYEQYF
TRBJ1-6,TRBV7-8,NA,TRBD1,TGTGCCAGCAGCTTAGTTAGCACAGGGGAAGACAATTCACCCCTCCACTTT,CASSLVSTGEDNSPLHF
TRBJ1-3,TRBV12-3/TRBV12-4,NA,NA,TGTGCCAGCAGTTTAGGGCAGTCGAACACCATATATTTT,CASSLGQSNTIYF
TRBJ1-1,TRBV5-1,NA,TRBD1,TGCGCCAGCAGCTCGACAGGGAAAACGAACACTGAAGCTTTCTTT,CASSSTGKTNTEAFF
TRBJ2-5,TRBV10-1,once,NA,TGCGCCAGCAGTGAGATGGGCGGGAACCGAAGACAAGAGACCCAGTACTTC,CASSEMGGNRRQETQYF
TRBJ1-5,TRBV5-5,NA,NA,TGTGCCAGCAGCTTGGTTGTGGGTAGGACGCCCCAGCATTTT,CASSLVVGRTPQHF
TRBJ2-7,TRBV7-9,NA,NA,TGTGCCAGCAGCTTAACCCGGGACGCAAAAGAGCAGTACTTC,CASSLTRDAKEQYF
TRBJ2-7,TRBV5-5,once,TRBD1,TGTGCCAGCAGCTCCGGGACAGGGGGCGAGCAGTACTTC,CASSSGTGGEQYF
TRBJ2-7,TRBV3-1/TRBV3-2,few,NA,TGTGCCAGCAGCCACGGACTCTACGAGCAGTACTTC,CASSHGLYEQYF
TRBJ1-2,TRBV28,NA,NA,TGTGCCAGCAGTTTGTCCCTGTACTATGGCTACACCTTC,CASSLSLYYGYTF
TRBJ2-2,TRBV30,NA,TRBD1,TGTGCCTGGAGTAAGACAGGGGGCGAGACCGGGGAGCTGTTTTTT,CAWSKTGGETGELFF
TRBJ2-6,TRBV27,NA,TRBD1,TGTGCCAGCAGCGGACAGGGGCTCTCTGGGGCCAACGTCCTGACTTTC,CASSGQGLSGANVLTF
TRBJ2-1,TRBV7-6,once,TRBD2,TGTGCCAGCAGGATGGTGCTAGCGGGAGACAATGAGCAGTTCTTC,CASRMVLAGDNEQFF
TRBJ1-1,TRBV28,NA,NA,TGTGCCAGCAGGGGACAAGGCGGGAACCAGAACACTGAAGCTTTCTTT,CASRGQGGNQNTEAFF
TRBJ1-6,TRBV28,NA,NA,TGTGCCAGCGGCTTCCCACAGGGCGTTGGTAATTCACCCCTCCACTTT,CASGFPQGVGNSPLHF
TRBJ2-1,TRBV6-2/TRBV6-3,once,NA,TGTGCCAGCAGTTACCTAGATAAATCCTACAATGAGCAGTTCTTC,CASSYLDKSYNEQFF
TRBJ1-6,TRBV30,few,NA,TGTGCCTGGATCGGCAGGGGAACCTATAATTCACCCCTCCACTTT,CAWIGRGTYNSPLHF
TRBJ2-5,TRBV28,NA,TRBD1,TGTGCCAGCAGTGTCCGGACAGGCCAAGAGACCCAGTACTTC,CASSVRTGQETQYF
TRBJ2-7,TRBV5-1,NA,TRBD2,TGCGCCAGCAGCTGGTCCCCTAGCGGGAGTAACGCCTACGAGCAGTACTTC,CASSWSPSGSNAYEQYF
TRBJ2-3,TRBV19,NA,NA,TGTGCCAGTAGGAACACTAAGGGCACAGATACGCAGTATTTT,CASRNTKGTDTQYF
TRBJ1-4,TRBV19,NA,NA,TGTGCCAGTACCCTGCCGGCGGTAGGGGAAAAACTGTTTTTT,CASTLPAVGEKLFF
TRBJ2-3,TRBV29-1,NA,TRBD2,TGCAGCGTTGAATGGCGGGAGAAAGATACGCAGTATTTT,CSVEWREKDTQYF
TRBJ2-7,TRBV7-9,NA,TRBD2,TGTGCCAGCAGCAAGCTAGCGGGAGCGCCCTACGAGCAGTACTTC,CASSKLAGAPYEQYF
TRBJ1-3,TRBV24-1,once,TRBD1,TGTGCCACCAGTGACGCCGGGACAGCTGGAAACACCATATATTTT,CATSDAGTAGNTIYF
TRBJ2-7,TRBV6-5,NA,TRBD1,TGTGCCAGCAAAGGCAGGGGGCCTTACGAGCAGTACTTC,CASKGRGPYEQYF
TRBJ2-3,TRBV2,NA,NA,TGTGCCAGCAGTGAACTCCCCGATACGCAGTATTTT,CASSELPDTQYF
TRBJ1-1,TRBV28,NA,NA,TGTGCCAGCAGTTTATGGGGGGCCCAGGGTAGAAACACTGAAGCTTTCTTT,CASSLWGAQGRNTEAFF
TRBJ2-3,TRBV6-4,NA,NA,TGTGCCAGCAGTGTGGAGAGGACAGATACGCAGTATTTT,CASSVERTDTQYF
TRBJ2-7,TRBV18,NA,NA,TGTGCCAGCTCACGTAGAACTCAGGAGAACGAGCAGTACTTC,CASSRRTQENEQYF
TRBJ2-1,TRBV3-1/TRBV3-2,NA,NA,TGTGCCAGCAGCCATCGTGTCTACAATGAGCAGTTCTTC,CASSHRVYNEQFF
TRBJ2-1,TRBV19,NA,TRBD2,TGTGCCAGTAGCAACCTAGCGGGCTCCTACAATGAGCAGTTCTTC,CASSNLAGSYNEQFF
TRBJ1-2,TRBV4-1,few,NA,TGCGCCAGCAGCCAAGCCCCAGGGAACTATGGCTACACCTTC,CASSQAPGNYGYTF
TRBJ2-7,TRBV7-8,NA,NA,TGTGCCAGCACCTCAACCATTTACTACGAGCAGTACTTC,CASTSTIYYEQYF
TRBJ2-6,TRBV10-3,NA,NA,TGTGCCATCAGGGGAGGTCACTCTGGGGCCAACGTCCTGACTTTC,CAIRGGHSGANVLTF
TRBJ2-1,TRBV6-1,NA,TRBD2,TGTGCCAGCAGTGACCGGACTAGCGGGCCCTACAATGAGCAGTTCTTC,CASSDRTSGPYNEQFF
TRBJ1-2,TRBV5-8,NA,NA,TGTGCCAGCAGCTTGTGGGCCGCCAACTATGGCTACACCTTC,CASSLWAANYGYTF
TRBJ1-5,TRBV5-5,NA,NA,TGTGCCAGCAGCCTCCTTCCGAGCAATCAGCCCCAGCATTTT,CASSLLPSNQPQHF
TRBJ2-7,TRBV9,NA,TRBD2,TGTGCCAGCAGCCTAGGGACTAGCGGAAAATCCTACGAGCAGTACTTC,CASSLGTSGKSYEQYF
TRBJ2-5,TRBV5-1,NA,NA,TGCGCCAGCAGCTTGGCCCGGGAGACCCAGTACTTC,CASSLARETQYF
TRBJ1-1,TRBV6-5,once,NA,TGTGCCAGCAGTTCGACAGTCAGGAACACTGAAGCTTTCTTT,CASSSTVRNTEAFF
TRBJ1-1,TRBV5-8,NA,NA,TGTGCCAGCAGCTTAAGATACACTGAAGCTTTCTTT,CASSLRYTEAFF
TRBJ2-2,TRBV15,NA,NA,TGTGCCACCAGCAGAGTACTGAACACCGGGGAGCTGTTTTTT,CATSRVLNTGELFF
TRBJ2-1,TRBV29-1,NA,TRBD2,TGCAGCGGACGACGTCCTAGCGGTAATGAGCAGTTCTTC,CSGRRPSGNEQFF
TRBJ2-3,TRBV18,NA,NA,TGTGCCAGCTCACCGGTAGTTGGGACTAGCACAGATACGCAGTATTTT,CASSPVVGTSTDTQYF
TRBJ2-1,TRBV15,NA,NA,TGTGCCACCAGCAGAGACCCATTGAGCTCCTACAATGAGCAGTTCTTC,CATSRDPLSSYNEQFF
TRBJ1-4,TRBV30,NA,TRBD1,TGTGCCTGGAGCCGGGACAGTAATGAAAAACTGTTTTTT,CAWSRDSNEKLFF
TRBJ1-5,TRBV30,once,NA,TGTGCCTGGAGTCCCCCATTTTGGAGCAATCAGCCCCAGCATTTT,CAWSPPFWSNQPQHF
TRBJ2-7,TRBV5-1,NA,NA,TGCGCCAGCAGCTTGGCTCTGACAGGCTCCTACGAGCAGTACTTC,CASSLALTGSYEQYF
TRBJ1-5,TRBV6-2/TRBV6-3,NA,TRBD1,TGTGCCAGCAGTAAGAGACAGGGCCATAATCAGCCCCAGCATTTT,CASSKRQGHNQPQHF
TRBJ1-6,TRBV27,NA,NA,TGTGCCAGCAGCCTTATGAGCACTAATTCACCCCTCCACTTT,CASSLMSTNSPLHF